The rows below give T cell receptor beta chains drawn from one sample of a study of OX40 agonist ivuxolimab in advanced cancers. Assay used: immunoSEQ multiplex PCR; TCRdb lists only in-frame clones, some missing. The sample has 71,000 or so clones; about 94% are singletons. The sequenced sample was CD4+ or CD8+ T cells sorted from blood, obtained in a trial of the OX40 agonist ivuxolimab. The origin of the receptors is an adult with an advanced solid tumor such as melanoma, head and neck, liver or kidney cancer. The CDR3 runs from the conserved cysteine through the conserved F or W. The order of the fields is V gene, J gene, clone size, D gene, CDR3 DNA, CDR3 protein. The D gene is left open where the match is weak. Clone size is not always given. Where it is, it says once, few, many or a class for expanded clones.

V gene: TRBV4-3
J gene: TRBJ1-3
clone size: -
D gene: -
CDR3 DNA: TGCGCCAGCAGCCAAGATTCGGCTGTCAGCTCTGGAAACACCATATATTTT
CDR3 protein: CASSQDSAVSSGNTIYF

V gene: TRBV9
J gene: TRBJ2-3
clone size: -
D gene: TRBD1
CDR3 DNA: TGTGCCAGCAGCCCCCCGGACAGGAGCACAGATACGCAGTATTTT
CDR3 protein: CASSPPDRSTDTQYF

V gene: TRBV4-3
J gene: TRBJ1-1
clone size: -
D gene: -
CDR3 DNA: TGCGCCAGCAGCCAAGCTTGGACAATGAACACTGAAGCTTTCTTT
CDR3 protein: CASSQAWTMNTEAFF

V gene: TRBV15
J gene: TRBJ2-1
clone size: -
D gene: -
CDR3 DNA: TGTGCCACCAGCGGGTTAATGAATGAGCAGTTCTTC
CDR3 protein: CATSGLMNEQFF

V gene: TRBV27
J gene: TRBJ2-3
clone size: -
D gene: -
CDR3 DNA: TGTGCCAGCAGTGTAGCCGATGGAGATACGCAGTATTTT
CDR3 protein: CASSVADGDTQYF

V gene: TRBV23-1
J gene: TRBJ2-7
clone size: -
D gene: -
CDR3 DNA: TGCGCCAGCAGTCAATCTCCCATTGGGCTTACCTACGAGCAGTACTTC
CDR3 protein: CASSQSPIGLTYEQYF

V gene: TRBV7-8
J gene: TRBJ2-3
clone size: -
D gene: TRBD2
CDR3 DNA: TGTGCCAGCAGCGCCACGACTAGCGGGAGGGGGGATACGCAGTATTTT
CDR3 protein: CASSATTSGRGDTQYF

V gene: TRBV5-1
J gene: TRBJ2-7
clone size: -
D gene: TRBD1
CDR3 DNA: TGCGCCAGCAGCCATTCGGGACAGTCCTACGAGCAGTACTTC
CDR3 protein: CASSHSGQSYEQYF

V gene: TRBV19
J gene: TRBJ1-1
clone size: once
D gene: -
CDR3 DNA: TGTGCCAGTAGTATGGGCAGGGGCACTGAAGCTTTCTTT
CDR3 protein: CASSMGRGTEAFF

V gene: TRBV7-9
J gene: TRBJ1-3
clone size: -
D gene: -
CDR3 DNA: TGTGCCACCATCCCGGCAGATATCTCTGGAAACACCATATATTTT
CDR3 protein: CATIPADISGNTIYF

V gene: TRBV10-3
J gene: TRBJ2-2
clone size: -
D gene: -
CDR3 DNA: TGTGCCATCAGTGAGTCAGGAAACACCGGGGAGCTGTTTTTT
CDR3 protein: CAISESGNTGELFF

V gene: TRBV19
J gene: TRBJ2-7
clone size: -
D gene: TRBD2
CDR3 DNA: TGTGCCAGTAGTATACAGCGGGAGGGCTCCGAGCAGTACTTC
CDR3 protein: CASSIQREGSEQYF

V gene: TRBV10-2
J gene: TRBJ2-5
clone size: -
D gene: -
CDR3 DNA: TGCGCCAGCAGGGATTGGGAGACCCAGTACTTC
CDR3 protein: CASRDWETQYF

V gene: TRBV6-5
J gene: TRBJ1-5
clone size: -
D gene: -
CDR3 DNA: TGTGCCAGCAGTTACGTTGGGGCTTGGCAGCCCCAGCATTTT
CDR3 protein: CASSYVGAWQPQHF

V gene: TRBV11-3
J gene: TRBJ1-2
clone size: -
D gene: -
CDR3 DNA: TGTGCCTCTGGGACGGCCCCATCTCCAGAGAACTATGGCTACACCTTC
CDR3 protein: CASGTAPSPENYGYTF

V gene: TRBV29-1
J gene: TRBJ1-2
clone size: -
D gene: -
CDR3 DNA: TGCAGCGTTGACGGGGGAACACAGCGTGGCTACACCTTC
CDR3 protein: CSVDGGTQRGYTF

V gene: TRBV28
J gene: TRBJ2-2
clone size: -
D gene: -
CDR3 DNA: TGTGCCAGCAGTCGACGGGGCAGGGGGGAGCTGTTTTTT
CDR3 protein: CASSRRGRGELFF

V gene: TRBV4-1
J gene: TRBJ2-7
clone size: -
D gene: -
CDR3 DNA: TGCGCCAGCAGCCGACAGGCCGAAGGGTACGAGCAGTACTTC
CDR3 protein: CASSRQAEGYEQYF

V gene: TRBV27
J gene: TRBJ1-5
clone size: -
D gene: TRBD1
CDR3 DNA: TGTGCCAGCAGTTTATCCGGCAGGGGGCGCAGACAGCCCCAGCATTTT
CDR3 protein: CASSLSGRGRRQPQHF

V gene: TRBV4-1
J gene: TRBJ2-1
clone size: -
D gene: TRBD2
CDR3 DNA: TGCGCCAGCAGACGGACTAGCGGGATTGAGCAGTTCTTC
CDR3 protein: CASRRTSGIEQFF

V gene: TRBV9
J gene: TRBJ2-1
clone size: -
D gene: -
CDR3 DNA: TGTGCCAGCAGCCCCCTAACCCCGCCGAATGAGCAGTTCTTC
CDR3 protein: CASSPLTPPNEQFF

V gene: TRBV6-5
J gene: TRBJ1-1
clone size: -
D gene: -
CDR3 DNA: TGTGCCAGCCTCTCACTCAGGTTTGAAGCTTTCTTT
CDR3 protein: CASLSLRFEAFF

V gene: TRBV4-1
J gene: TRBJ2-7
clone size: -
D gene: -
CDR3 DNA: TGCGCCAGCAGCCACGCAGGGGATTCGACCTACGAGCAGTACTTC
CDR3 protein: CASSHAGDSTYEQYF

V gene: TRBV9
J gene: TRBJ2-6
clone size: -
D gene: -
CDR3 DNA: TGTGCCAGCAGCCCCCGGGACACAAAATTATCTGGGGCCAACGTCCTGACTTTC
CDR3 protein: CASSPRDTKLSGANVLTF

V gene: TRBV28
J gene: TRBJ1-1
clone size: -
D gene: -
CDR3 DNA: TGTGCCAGCAGACGGAGCACTGAAGCTTTCTTT
CDR3 protein: CASRRSTEAFF

V gene: TRBV28
J gene: TRBJ1-1
clone size: few
D gene: -
CDR3 DNA: TGTGCCAGCAGTTTAGACGGAAACACTGAAGCTTTCTTT
CDR3 protein: CASSLDGNTEAFF

V gene: TRBV27
J gene: TRBJ2-5
clone size: -
D gene: TRBD2
CDR3 DNA: TGTGCCAGCAGTTTAACTAGCGGGGGGGCCGGGGAGACCCAGTACTTC
CDR3 protein: CASSLTSGGAGETQYF

V gene: TRBV6-5
J gene: TRBJ2-3
clone size: -
D gene: TRBD2
CDR3 DNA: TGTGCCAGCAGTTACGAGGCGGGAGCAGATACGCAGTATTTT
CDR3 protein: CASSYEAGADTQYF

V gene: TRBV7-2
J gene: TRBJ2-1
clone size: -
D gene: -
CDR3 DNA: TGTGCCAGCAGCCCTTTGGGGTTGGGGTACAATGAGCAGTTCTTC
CDR3 protein: CASSPLGLGYNEQFF

V gene: TRBV7-3
J gene: TRBJ2-2
clone size: -
D gene: -
CDR3 DNA: TGTGCCAGCAGCGACGTAACCGGGGAGCTGTTTTTT
CDR3 protein: CASSDVTGELFF

V gene: TRBV18
J gene: TRBJ2-2
clone size: -
D gene: TRBD2
CDR3 DNA: TGTGCCAGCTCACCAATTCGACCTAGCGGAAACACCGGGGAGCTGTTTTTT
CDR3 protein: CASSPIRPSGNTGELFF

V gene: TRBV28
J gene: TRBJ2-2
clone size: -
D gene: -
CDR3 DNA: TGTGCCAGCAGTTTCGGGGCGAGTTTAACCGGGGAGCTGTTTTTT
CDR3 protein: CASSFGASLTGELFF

V gene: TRBV19
J gene: TRBJ1-1
clone size: -
D gene: -
CDR3 DNA: TGTGCCAGTAGTATAAAAGGGATGAACACTGAAGCTTTCTTT
CDR3 protein: CASSIKGMNTEAFF

V gene: TRBV9
J gene: TRBJ2-7
clone size: -
D gene: TRBD1
CDR3 DNA: TGTGCCAGCAGCGTAACCGGGACAGGCTACGAGCAGTACTTC
CDR3 protein: CASSVTGTGYEQYF

V gene: TRBV19
J gene: TRBJ2-2
clone size: -
D gene: TRBD1
CDR3 DNA: TGTGCCACAATGGTCGGGACAGGTACCGGGGAGCTGTTTTTT
CDR3 protein: CATMVGTGTGELFF

V gene: TRBV27
J gene: TRBJ1-1
clone size: -
D gene: -
CDR3 DNA: TGTGCCAGCAGTATAGACAGCCAGGGCACTGAAGCTTTCTTT
CDR3 protein: CASSIDSQGTEAFF

V gene: TRBV4-1
J gene: TRBJ2-7
clone size: -
D gene: TRBD1
CDR3 DNA: TGCGCCAGCAGCCAAGGACAGGGCTCGTACGAGCAGTACTTC
CDR3 protein: CASSQGQGSYEQYF

V gene: TRBV7-3
J gene: TRBJ2-3
clone size: once
D gene: -
CDR3 DNA: TGTGCCAGCACCAAGAGCGGTGGTGGCGCAGATACGCAGTATTTT
CDR3 protein: CASTKSGGGADTQYF

V gene: TRBV11-2
J gene: TRBJ2-7
clone size: -
D gene: TRBD2
CDR3 DNA: TGTGCCAGCAGCTTAGATCCCGGACTAGCACCAGGCTACGAGCAGTACTTC
CDR3 protein: CASSLDPGLAPGYEQYF

V gene: TRBV6-5
J gene: TRBJ1-6
clone size: -
D gene: -
CDR3 DNA: TGTGCCAGCGGAGGGATCTATAATTCACCCCTCCACTTT
CDR3 protein: CASGGIYNSPLHF

V gene: TRBV6-5
J gene: TRBJ2-2
clone size: -
D gene: -
CDR3 DNA: TGTGCCAGCAGTTACCCCAGTGGGGAGCTGTTTTTT
CDR3 protein: CASSYPSGELFF

V gene: TRBV27
J gene: TRBJ2-4
clone size: -
D gene: TRBD2
CDR3 DNA: TGTGCCAACCCGATCAACCGGGAGGGCCTTTTGTTGGCCAAAAACATTCAGTACTTC
CDR3 protein: CANPINREGLLLAKNIQYF

V gene: TRBV5-6
J gene: TRBJ2-1
clone size: -
D gene: TRBD1
CDR3 DNA: TGTGCCAGCAGCTTATGGACAGGGGATGAGCAGTTCTTC
CDR3 protein: CASSLWTGDEQFF

V gene: TRBV13
J gene: TRBJ2-7
clone size: -
D gene: TRBD2
CDR3 DNA: TGTGCCAGCAGCTTATGGAGTAGCGGGAGCTACGAGCAGTACTTC
CDR3 protein: CASSLWSSGSYEQYF

V gene: TRBV9
J gene: TRBJ1-2
clone size: -
D gene: -
CDR3 DNA: TGTGCCAGCAGCGACTTCGACAGCGATGGCTACACCTTC
CDR3 protein: CASSDFDSDGYTF

V gene: TRBV4-2
J gene: TRBJ1-1
clone size: -
D gene: -
CDR3 DNA: TGTGCCAGCAGCCACGGACAGACTGTTGAAGCTTTCTTT
CDR3 protein: CASSHGQTVEAFF

V gene: TRBV2
J gene: TRBJ1-2
clone size: -
D gene: -
CDR3 DNA: TGTGCCAGCAGTGAAGCCAATGACTATGGCTACACCTTC
CDR3 protein: CASSEANDYGYTF

V gene: TRBV5-6
J gene: TRBJ2-2
clone size: -
D gene: TRBD2
CDR3 DNA: TGTGCCAGCAGCTTAGTAAAGGGACTAGCAGTTTACGGGGAGCTGTTTTTT
CDR3 protein: CASSLVKGLAVYGELFF

V gene: TRBV4-3
J gene: TRBJ2-6
clone size: -
D gene: TRBD1
CDR3 DNA: TGCGCCAGCAGCGGACAGGGGGTAGATTCTGGGGCCAACGTCCTGACTTTC
CDR3 protein: CASSGQGVDSGANVLTF

V gene: TRBV9
J gene: TRBJ2-2
clone size: -
D gene: TRBD1
CDR3 DNA: TGTGCCAGCAGCGTACTTGACAGGGCGACCGGGGAGCTGTTTTTT
CDR3 protein: CASSVLDRATGELFF